The sequence of this T cell receptor (beta chain) was determined in a study of shared clonotypes between healthy human individuals. Study-wide results and limits: It was the few donors that limited the genetic and exposure-history diversity represented. Clonotype sharing among donors was expected to depend on sequencing depth. It was observed that 5% to 6% of naive CD4 clonotypes were shared across a handful of donors.

Comments on this clone: Its specificity is unknown. This CDR3 is also generated by other DNA sequences in the sample.

Trimming shortened V by 0 bases and J by 0 bases, and 2 bases separated the two germline ends. In germline, CDR1 is ENHRY, CDR2 SYGVKD. The CDR3 has 13 amino acids. TCRdb's table, derived via immunoSEQ multiplex PCR, lists solely in-frame clones and lacks some. The table has roughly 1,000,000 clones, approximately 80% seen once; the top ten hold more than 0.45%. Both subsets, CD45RA+ naive and CD45RA-negative memory, were split from the CD4+ cells. Material for sequencing was memory CD4+ T cells from PBMCs. The subset: CD45RA-negative fraction. The receptor's source is a man younger than 30 in good health. Some clones in this sample may be carry-over from other donors' samples. The V gene is TRBV10-3, the J gene TRBJ1-1, with unresolved D. CDR3 sequence reads: CAISESMNTEAFF. CDR3 DNA sequence: TGTGCCATCAGTGAGTCAATGAACACTGAAGCTTTCTTT.